Listed below are T cell receptor beta chains from one sample, sequenced in a study of beta chain features in type 1 diabetes. Generated by immunoSEQ multiplex PCR, the TCRdb table keeps only in-frame clones and is missing some. The sample holds around 500,000 clones; over 25% are singletons and the top ten take 0.05% to 0.07%. Sequencing input: naive CD4+ T cells from blood. These receptors all come from a man aged 18 to 29 in good health. Both conserved end residues are part of each CDR3. The D gene is left open where the match is weak. Not all rows give a size; the values are once, few, many and, for expanded clones, a class.

cdr3_length	clone_size	d_call	v_call	j_call	cdr3_nt	cdr3_aa
13	once	-	TRBV10-3	TRBJ1-2	TGTGCCATCCGGTCATCCCTCTCGGATGGCTACACCTTC	CAIRSSLSDGYTF
15	-	-	TRBV27	TRBJ2-7	TGTGCCAGCAGTCTCAAACCGGGACATCCCTACGAGCAGTACTTC	CASSLKPGHPYEQYF
15	-	TRBD1	TRBV7-7	TRBJ2-5	TGTGCCAGCAGCCCCCAGACAGGGCGGTGGGAGACCCAGTACTTC	CASSPQTGRWETQYF
15	-	TRBD1	TRBV7-2	TRBJ1-3	TGTGCCAGCAGCTGGGACAGTTCCTCTGGAAACACCATATATTTT	CASSWDSSSGNTIYF
14	-	TRBD1	TRBV18	TRBJ1-2	TGTGCCAGCTCACGGGACAGTTTTAACTATGGCTACACCTTC	CASSRDSFNYGYTF
12	-	-	TRBV28	TRBJ2-1	TGTGCCGGGAGGAGCGGCTACAATGAGCAGTTCTTC	CAGRSGYNEQFF
12	few	-	TRBV7-2	TRBJ1-1	TGTGCCAGCAGCTTAGGCCCGACTGAAGCTTTCTTT	CASSLGPTEAFF
15	-	TRBD1	TRBV5-4	TRBJ2-7	TGTGCCAGCAGCCCGTGGACAGGGGGCGACTACGAGCAGTACTTC	CASSPWTGGDYEQYF
12	few	-	TRBV30	TRBJ1-2	TGTGCCTGGAGGGTCGGGGTAGACGGCTACACCTTC	CAWRVGVDGYTF
13	-	-	TRBV30	TRBJ1-1	TGTGCCGAAAAAGACAGGCGGTTCGGAGAAGCTTTCTTT	CAEKDRRFGEAFF
17	few	TRBD2	TRBV9	TRBJ2-3	TGTGCCAGCAGTGCTAAGACTAGCGGGAGGGCTGCAGATACGCAGTATTTT	CASSAKTSGRAADTQYF
17	-	TRBD1	TRBV4-1	TRBJ2-1	TGCGCCAGCAGCCCACGGACAGGGGCGACCTCCTACAATGAGCAGTTCTTC	CASSPRTGATSYNEQFF
15	-	TRBD2	TRBV30	TRBJ2-3	TGTGCCTGGAGGAAGCGGGAGTTGGTTGGAGATACGCAGTATTTT	CAWRKRELVGDTQYF
16	few	TRBD2	TRBV9	TRBJ2-3	TGTGCCAGCAGCGCCCGACTAGCGGCTTTCACAGATACGCAGTATTTT	CASSARLAAFTDTQYF
19	-	TRBD2	TRBV7-9	TRBJ2-6	TGTGCCAGCAGCTCCCCTCCGGGTAGCGGGAGCTCTGGGGCCAACGTCCTGACTTTC	CASSSPPGSGSSGANVLTF
15	few	TRBD2	TRBV5-1	TRBJ2-3	TGCGCCAGCAGCTACGGACTAGCGGGAGCAGATACGCAGTATTTT	CASSYGLAGADTQYF
14	few	-	TRBV29-1	TRBJ2-1	TGCAGCGTTGAAGGCGGGTTTAGCTACAATGAGCAGTTCTTC	CSVEGGFSYNEQFF
14	few	-	TRBV6-6	TRBJ2-7	TGTGCCAGCAGTTACTTACTAGTCTCCTACGAGCAGTACTTC	CASSYLLVSYEQYF
11	-	-	TRBV2	TRBJ2-7	TGTGCCAGCAGTGAACTGTGGGAGCAGTACTTC	CASSELWEQYF
14	-	TRBD1	TRBV10-3	TRBJ1-1	TGTGCCATCAGTGAAGACAGGGTGGCCACTGAAGCTTTCTTT	CAISEDRVATEAFF
15	-	-	TRBV13	TRBJ1-2	TGTGCCAGCAGCTTAGGCCTCAGCGACAACTATGGCTACACCTTC	CASSLGLSDNYGYTF
14	-	-	TRBV28	TRBJ2-5	TGTGCCAGCAGAAGGCCTCCCCTTAGTGAGACCCAGTACTTC	CASRRPPLSETQYF
17	-	TRBD2	TRBV7-2	TRBJ2-1	TGTGCCAGCAGCTTAGTGCTGTTAAGCGGGAGTAGGGATGAGCAGTTCTTC	CASSLVLLSGSRDEQFF
16	few	TRBD2	TRBV5-4	TRBJ2-3	TGTGCCAGCAGCTTTCCCAGCGGGGAGGAGGCAGATACGCAGTATTTT	CASSFPSGEEADTQYF
12	-	-	TRBV30	TRBJ1-6	TGTGCCTGGAACTCGGCGGTCTCACCCCTCCACTTT	CAWNSAVSPLHF
12	few	-	TRBV5-1	TRBJ2-5	TGCGCCAGCAGCTTACTCCAAGAGACCCAGTACTTC	CASSLLQETQYF
14	-	-	TRBV5-1	TRBJ2-3	TGCGCCAGCAGCATCACCGGGGCCAGGGATACGCAGTATTTT	CASSITGARDTQYF
14	-	-	TRBV2	TRBJ2-7	TGTGCCAGCATCGCAGGGTCCGTCAGCTACGAGCAGTACTTC	CASIAGSVSYEQYF
15	-	TRBD1	TRBV7-9	TRBJ1-4	TGTGCCAGCAGCCTCCACTCCACAGGGGGCGAAAAACTGTTTTTT	CASSLHSTGGEKLFF
13	-	-	TRBV7-2	TRBJ2-3	TGTGCCAGCCTAAGGGCCTACACAGATACGCAGTATTTT	CASLRAYTDTQYF
16	few	-	TRBV19	TRBJ1-1	TGTGCCAGTAGTACCGACGAGGCGTCCTCGGTCACTGAAGCTTTCTTT	CASSTDEASSVTEAFF
14	-	TRBD1	TRBV29-1	TRBJ2-5	TGCAGCGTTGAAGGGACAGGGGGTTCAGAGACCCAGTACTTC	CSVEGTGGSETQYF
14	-	-	TRBV30	TRBJ2-7	TGTGCCTGGAGTGCCCTAGGGGGTGAGTACGAGCAGTACTTC	CAWSALGGEYEQYF
15	-	-	TRBV2	TRBJ2-1	TGTGCCAGCAGTCGAGCGCTCCGCTCCTACAATGAGCAGTTCTTC	CASSRALRSYNEQFF
13	-	-	TRBV10-3	TRBJ1-1	TGTGCCTCCACGGGGCAGGTTGACACTGAAGCTTTCTTT	CASTGQVDTEAFF
12	few	-	TRBV30	TRBJ2-2	TGTGCTCGGAGAACGAGAACCGGGGAGCTGTTTTTT	CARRTRTGELFF
13	few	-	TRBV5-1	TRBJ2-2	TGCGCCAGCAGCTTAATAAACACCGGGGAGCTGTTTTTT	CASSLINTGELFF
11	many	-	TRBV30	TRBJ1-1	TGTGCCTTCAAGTCGTTACCTCGGGCTTTCTTT	CAFKSLPRAFF
14	-	TRBD1	TRBV2	TRBJ1-4	TGTGCCAGCAGTGTCCGGACAGGATTAGAAAAACTGTTTTTT	CASSVRTGLEKLFF
16	few	-	TRBV14	TRBJ1-2	TGTGCCAGCAGCCTCCTTACCGGGCCCGCAGGCTCTGGCTACACCTTC	CASSLLTGPAGSGYTF
13	-	-	TRBV4-3	TRBJ1-1	TGCGCCAGCACCGGTGCGGGGTCTCGGGGAGCTTTCTTT	CASTGAGSRGAFF
14	-	TRBD1	TRBV18	TRBJ2-7	TGTGCCAGCTCACCGGGGACAGGGACTCAAGAGCAGTACTTC	CASSPGTGTQEQYF
13	few	-	TRBV30	TRBJ1-1	TGTGCCTGGAGTTCAGGGCGGAACACTGAAGCTTTCTTT	CAWSSGRNTEAFF
15	-	-	TRBV28	TRBJ2-6	TGTGCCAGCAGTTTATACCCCTCTGGGGCCAACGTCCTGACTTTC	CASSLYPSGANVLTF
12	-	-	TRBV29-1	TRBJ2-3	TGCAGCGTCCGGGGCCCCACAGATACGCAGTATTTT	CSVRGPTDTQYF
16	-	TRBD2	TRBV5-1	TRBJ2-3	TGCGCCAGCAGCTTGGGACTAGCGGAAAGCACAGATACGCAGTATTTT	CASSLGLAESTDTQYF
14	few	-	TRBV5-1	TRBJ1-1	TGCGCCAGCAGAGAACAGAGCCCGAGGACTGAAGCTTTCTTT	CASREQSPRTEAFF
14	-	-	TRBV30	TRBJ1-5	TGTGCCTGGGAGGGACGTCAGGGCAATCAGCCCCAGCATTTT	CAWEGRQGNQPQHF
13	-	-	TRBV7-9	TRBJ2-5	TGTGCCAGCGACCCTGGGGGGGCCGAGACCCAGTACTTC	CASDPGGAETQYF
15	once	-	TRBV6-6	TRBJ2-3	TGTGCCAGCAGCCTGGGCCGGCCGGGCACAGATACGCAGTATTTT	CASSLGRPGTDTQYF
16	-	-	TRBV18	TRBJ2-2	TGTGCCAGCTCACCACGGCCGGAGTCGGGCACCGGGGAGCTGTTTTTT	CASSPRPESGTGELFF
14	-	TRBD1	TRBV27	TRBJ1-2	TGTGCCAGCAACGCACAGGGGGCGGGCTATGGCTACACCTTC	CASNAQGAGYGYTF
14	-	-	TRBV30	TRBJ2-6	TGTGCCTGGAGTGTACACGGTTTGGTCAACGTCCTGACTTTC	CAWSVHGLVNVLTF
16	few	-	TRBV15	TRBJ2-7	TGTGCCACCAGCAGAGATCGGGAGCGATCGGGCTACGAGCAGTACTTC	CATSRDRERSGYEQYF
15	-	-	TRBV10-3	TRBJ1-5	TGTGCCATCACGGCGGGGGATGGGCCAGGGCAGCCCCAGCATTTT	CAITAGDGPGQPQHF